These 21 T cell receptor beta chains were all obtained from the same sample, sequenced in a study of blood T cell repertoires in COVID-19. Produced via immunoSEQ multiplex PCR; TCRdb's table is partial and in-frame only. The sample includes about 350,000 clones, roughly 86% of them seen just once. The sequenced material came from PBMCs or T cells enriched from blood (not recorded which). The receptor set was obtained from a woman aged 25-40 years who had been exposed to COVID-19.

J is TRBJ1-2 and V is TRBV2; 8 nucleotides agree with TRBD1. This CDR3 is 13 amino acids long. Germline CDR1 reads SNHLY; CDR2 reads FYNNEI. After removal of 6 bases from V and 8 bases from J, the junction contained 8 bases not matched to a gene. The CDR3 sequence is CASSSDRGDGYTF. DNA for the CDR3: TGTGCCAGCAGCTCCGACAGGGGCGACGGCTACACCTTC.

This chain uses TRBV28 with TRBJ2-7, with TRBD2 matching over 7 bases. There are 13 residues in the CDR3. In germline, CDR1 is MDHEN, CDR2 SYDVKM. The ends lost 10 bases at V and 1 base at J; junction bases unmatched: 7. CDR3 sequence reads: CAISRGGSYEQYF. The CDR3 DNA reads TGTGCCATCAGCCGGGGAGGGTCCTACGAGCAGTACTTC. Full variable domain (outside the CDR3, taken from reference TRBV28 and TRBJ2-7): DVKVTQSSRYLVKRTGEKVFLECVQDMDHENMFWYRQDPGLGLRLIYFSYDVKMKEKGDIPEGYSVSREKKERFSLILESASTNQTSMYLCAISRGGSYEQYFGPGTRLTVT.

The CDR3 DNA is TGTGCCAGCAGCTTACGGCGGGACAATGAGCAGTTCTTC. Its translation: CASSLRRDNEQFF. The chain is built from TRBV7-2 and TRBJ2-1; weak D call: TRBD2 (5 bases). This CDR3 region has 13 residues. Looked up from germline, CDR1 is SGHTA and CDR2 is FQGNSA. V lost 2 bases and J lost 5, with 7 bases in between.

The gene calls are TRBV7-9 and TRBJ1-2; 7 bases fit TRBD1. Germline assignment: CDR1 SEHNR and CDR2 FQNEAQ (reference sequence). Losses at the gene ends were 5 bases for V and 7 bases for J; bases not matched to a gene: 4. CDR3 length: 12 amino acids. Here the CDR3 DNA reads TGTGCCAGCAGCCTTTACAGGGGTGGCTACACCTTC. It yields the protein CASSLYRGGYTF. Using reference TRBV7-9 and TRBJ1-2 for the parts outside the CDR3, the full variable domain is DTGVSQNPRHKITKRGQNVTFRCDPISEHNRLYWYRQTLGQGPEFLTYFQNEAQLEKSRLLSDRFSAERPKGSFSTLEIQRTEQGDSAMYLCASSLYRGGYTFGSGTRLTVV.

The CDR3: CASSQGPQGGADGYTF. In DNA, the CDR3 is TGTGCCAGCAGCCAAGGACCCCAGGGGGGCGCAGATGGCTACACCTTC. The chain links TRBV14 to TRBJ1-2; 7 bases are shared with TRBD1. With 1 base clipped from V and 6 bases from J, the junction kept 11 bases outside the gene matches. The length of the CDR3 is 16 residues. Germline V CDR1 and CDR2: SGHDN, FVKESK.

The chain couples TRBV10-3 to TRBJ2-3; 8 positions agree with TRBD2. V was pared by 6 bases and J by 4 bases, with 3 bases of the junction left unmatched. This CDR3 spans 13 amino acids. Germline V gene lookup returns CDR1 ENHRY and CDR2 SYGVKD. CDR3 amino acids: CAIRSGGPDTQYF. The CDR3 DNA sequence: TGTGCCATCAGGAGCGGGGGTCCAGATACGCAGTATTTT.

This rearrangement joins TRBV3-1 (or the pseudogene TRBV3-2) to TRBJ1-5; a possible D gene is TRBD1 (5 bases). The CDR3 spans 15 residues. The germline V and J ends were trimmed by 0 bases and 5 bases, with 11 bases remaining between them. The germline CDR1 and CDR2 sequences are LGHDT and YNNKEL (reference sequence). The CDR3 coding sequence is TGTGCCAGCAGCCAAGATGGGGGAGGTTATCAGCCCCAGCATTTT. Translating gives CASSQDGGGYQPQHF.

This chain connects TRBV7-6 to TRBJ2-3; tentatively, D is TRBD1 (6 bases). Trimming took 10 bases from V and 3 from J, leaving 14 bases between them. CDR3 length: 13 residues. The germline CDR1 and CDR2 sequences are SGHVS and FNYEAQ. In DNA form, the CDR3 reads TGTGCCACCCGAGGGGGAAGGACAGATACGCAGTATTTT. Amino acids: CATRGGRTDTQYF.

V and J are TRBV4-1 and TRBJ2-7; 9 bases fit TRBD1. The CDR3 length is 17 residues. Germline V lookup: CDR1 MGHRA, CDR2 YSYEKL. V shed 2 bases and J 6 bases; nucleotides not matched to a gene: 14. The chain's CDR3 is CASSQLQGAIGQGEQYF. DNA of the CDR3: TGCGCCAGCAGCCAACTACAGGGGGCGATCGGCCAGGGCGAGCAGTACTTC.

The rearrangement uses TRBV3-1 (or the pseudogene TRBV3-2) and TRBJ1-5, with 7 bases identical to TRBD1. The J segment lost 2 bases and the V segment lost 4 bases, leaving 5 bases of the junction unmatched. The CDR3 sequence is 15 residues long. Germline V gene data show CDR1 as LGHDT and CDR2 as YNNKEL (reference sequence). The chain's CDR3 is CASSRGGGGNQPQHF. The CDR3 DNA reads TGTGCCAGCAGCCGCGGAGGGGGCGGCAATCAGCCCCAGCATTTT.

The chain couples TRBV5-1 to TRBJ1-4, with 8 positions matching TRBD1. Germline V gene data show CDR1 as SGHRS and CDR2 as YFSETQ. Trimming took 2 bases from V and 5 from J; bases not matched to a gene: 5. The CDR3 is 15 amino acids. In nucleotides, the CDR3 is TGCGCCAGCAGCTTCCAGGGGGCGTTCAATGAAAAACTGTTTTTT. It is translated as CASSFQGAFNEKLFF. The full variable domain, rest sourced from reference TRBV5-1 and TRBJ1-4, is KAGVTQTPRYLIKTRGQQVTLSCSPISGHRSVSWYQQTPGQGLQFLFEYFSETQRNKGNFPGRFSGRQFSNSRSEMNVSTLELGDSALYLCASSFQGAFNEKLFFGSGTQLSVL.

The rearrangement links TRBV18 to TRBJ1-4; D call uncertain. The CDR3 extends over 14 amino acids. Per germline, CDR1 KGHSH and CDR2 LQKENI. The V end lost 3 bases, the J end lost 2 bases, and 7 bases lay between the germline ends. DNA of the CDR3: TGTGCCAGCTCACCTCAGACTACTAATGAAAAACTGTTTTTT. It encodes CASSPQTTNEKLFF.

The CDR3 here is CASSPGYNEQFF. As DNA, the CDR3 is TGTGCCAGCTCACCCGGGTACAATGAGCAGTTCTTC. The gene calls are TRBV18 and TRBJ2-1; D remains unclear. This CDR3 has 12 amino acids. The germline gives CDR1 KGHSH, CDR2 LQKENI. Trimming left V 3 bases short and J 4 bases short, with 4 bases between. Full variable domain (remainder filled in from reference TRBV18 and TRBJ2-1): NAGVMQNPRHLVRRRGQEARLRCSPMKGHSHVYWYRQLPEEGLKFMVYLQKENIIDESGMPKERFSAEFPKEGPSILRIQQVVRGDSAAYFCASSPGYNEQFFGPGTRLTVL.

For the CDR3, the DNA is TGTGCCAGCAGTTTACAGGGAATGAACACTGAAGCTTTCTTT. This codes for CASSLQGMNTEAFF. This chain links TRBV2 with TRBJ1-1; TRBD1 is a possible D gene (6 bases). Trimming pared 5 bases from V and 0 bases from J, leaving 10 bases between. Germline loops: CDR1 SNHLY, CDR2 FYNNEI. The CDR3 has 14 amino acids.

This clone showed up just a few times. DNA of the CDR3: TGTGCCAGCAGTCAACAGGGGGGGTCCTACGAGCAGTACTTC. Protein sequence: CASSQQGGSYEQYF. This sequence joins TRBV6-5 and TRBJ2-7; perhaps TRBD1 as D (8 bases). Germline V gives CDR1 MNHEY, CDR2 SVGAGI. This CDR3 comprises 14 residues. V was trimmed by 5 bases and J by 1 base, leaving 12 bases between them.

J is TRBJ2-7 and V is TRBV5-1; TRBD2 aligns across 10 bases. V lost 4 bases, J lost 7 bases, and 8 bases stayed unmatched. Germline assignment: CDR1 SGHRS and CDR2 YFSETQ. The CDR3 has 14 residues. In nucleotides, the CDR3 is TGCGCCAGCAGCCCCGCTAGCGGGAGTTTGGAGCAGTACTTC. It translates to CASSPASGSLEQYF.

The rearrangement joins TRBV14 to TRBJ1-1; 11 nucleotides line up with TRBD1. Losses at the gene ends were 0 bases for V and 1 base for J; bases not matched to a gene: 10. There are 19 residues in the CDR3. CDR1 and CDR2 (germline): SGHDN, FVKESK. CDR3 DNA: TGTGCCAGCAGCCAAGATTCCCTTAGGACAGGGGGCCCGAACACTGAAGCTTTCTTT. Amino acid sequence: CASSQDSLRTGGPNTEAFF.

The V and J genes are TRBV7-8 and TRBJ1-5, with D possibly matching TRBD1 (6 bases). Trimming pared 4 bases from V and 7 bases from J, leaving 20 bases between. Germline V lookup: CDR1 SGHVS, CDR2 FQNEAQ. CDR3 length: 16 residues. CDR3 sequence (DNA): TGTGCCAGCAGCTCACCCACGGGGGGGGCACGACAGCCCCAGCATTTT. Translation: CASSSPTGGARQPQHF.

As to this clone: A read error may account for a junction end that differs from germline. The chain joins TRBV7-7 to TRBJ2-3, with 9 positions matching TRBD2. This CDR3 contains 16 residues. Germline V CDR1 and CDR2: SSHAT, FNYEAQ (reference sequence). The CDR3 sequence is CASSLGGAGGADTQYF. The CDR3 DNA is TGTGCTAGCAGCTTAGGCGGAGCGGGAGGTGCAGATACGCAGTATTTT. Full variable domain (missing parts from reference TRBV7-7 and TRBJ2-3): GAGVSQSPRYKVTKRGQDVTLRCDPISSHATLYWYQQALGQGPEFLTYFNYEAQPDKSGLPSDRFSAERPEGSISTLTIQRTEQRDSAMYRCASSLGGAGGADTQYFGPGTRLTVL.

This chain connects TRBV29-1 to TRBJ1-2; maybe TRBD1 (5 bases). Germline V lookup: CDR1 SQVTM, CDR2 ANQGSEA. The CDR3 sequence is 13 residues long. The V gene lost 5 bases and the J gene lost 3 bases, with 13 bases spanning the gap. This chain's CDR3 is CSVSRTGDYGYTF. The CDR3 DNA follows: TGCAGCGTTAGTAGGACGGGGGACTATGGCTACACCTTC.

The V call is TRBV2, the J call TRBJ2-7; D possibly corresponds to TRBD1 (6 bases). This CDR3 is built from 13 residues. Germline V gene lookup returns CDR1 SNHLY and CDR2 FYNNEI. Trimming removed 1 base at V and 2 bases at J, with 6 bases between. CDR3 nucleotide sequence: TGTGCCAGCAGTGAAGGGACAGCCTACGAGCAGTACTTC. This encodes CASSEGTAYEQYF.